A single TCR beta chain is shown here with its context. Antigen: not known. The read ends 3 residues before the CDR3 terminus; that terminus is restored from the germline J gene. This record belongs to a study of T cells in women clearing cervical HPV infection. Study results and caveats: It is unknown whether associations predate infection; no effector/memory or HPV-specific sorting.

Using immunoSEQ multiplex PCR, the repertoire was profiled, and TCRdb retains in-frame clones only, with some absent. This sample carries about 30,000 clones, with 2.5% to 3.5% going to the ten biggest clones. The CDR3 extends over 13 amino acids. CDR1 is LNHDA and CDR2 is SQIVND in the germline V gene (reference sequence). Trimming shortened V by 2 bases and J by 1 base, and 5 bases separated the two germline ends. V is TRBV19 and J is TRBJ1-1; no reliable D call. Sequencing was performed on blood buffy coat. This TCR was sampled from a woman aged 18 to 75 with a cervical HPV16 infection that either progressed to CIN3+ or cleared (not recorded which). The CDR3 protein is CASSIQANTEAFF. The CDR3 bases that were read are TGTGCCAGTAGTATACAGGCGAACACTGAA. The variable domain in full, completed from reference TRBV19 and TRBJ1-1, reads DGGITQSPKYLFRKEGQNVTLSCEQNLNHDAMYWYRQDPGQGLRLIYYSQIVNDFQKGDIAEGYSVSREKKESFPLTVTSAQKNPTAFYLCASSIQANTEAFFGQGTRLTVV.